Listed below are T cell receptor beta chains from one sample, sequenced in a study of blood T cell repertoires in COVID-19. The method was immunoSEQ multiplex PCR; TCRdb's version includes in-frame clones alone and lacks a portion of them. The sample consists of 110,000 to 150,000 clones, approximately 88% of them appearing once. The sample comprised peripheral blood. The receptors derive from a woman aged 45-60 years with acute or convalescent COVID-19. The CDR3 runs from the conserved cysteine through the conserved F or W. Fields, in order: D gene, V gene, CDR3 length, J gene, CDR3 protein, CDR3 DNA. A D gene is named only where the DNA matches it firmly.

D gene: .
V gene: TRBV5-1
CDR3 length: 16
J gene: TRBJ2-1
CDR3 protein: CASSLEGGPFGNEQFF
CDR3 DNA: TGCGCCAGCAGCTTGGAGGGGGGGCCTTTCGGCAATGAGCAGTTCTTC

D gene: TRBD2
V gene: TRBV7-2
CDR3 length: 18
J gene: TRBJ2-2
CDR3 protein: CASSLVLAGGVGSGELFF
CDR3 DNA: TGTGCCAGCAGCTTAGTACTAGCGGGGGGAGTTGGCTCCGGGGAGCTGTTTTTT

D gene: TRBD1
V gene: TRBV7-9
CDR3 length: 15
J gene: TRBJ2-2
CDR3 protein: CASLIQGQGRGELFF
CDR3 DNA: TGTGCCAGCCTCATTCAAGGACAGGGCAGGGGGGAGCTGTTTTTT

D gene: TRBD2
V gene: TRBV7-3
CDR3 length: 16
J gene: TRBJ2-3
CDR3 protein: CASSLNVGGNTDTQYF
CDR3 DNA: TGTGCCAGCAGCTTAAATGTCGGGGGGAACACAGATACGCAGTATTTT

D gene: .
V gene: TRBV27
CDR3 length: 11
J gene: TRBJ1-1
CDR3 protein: CASSRGFEAFF
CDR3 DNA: TGTGCCAGCAGCCGGGGATTTGAAGCTTTCTTT

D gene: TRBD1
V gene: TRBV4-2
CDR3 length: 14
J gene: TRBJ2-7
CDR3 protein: CASSQGTGDYEQYF
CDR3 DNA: TGTGCCAGCAGCCAAGGGACAGGGGACTACGAGCAGTACTTC

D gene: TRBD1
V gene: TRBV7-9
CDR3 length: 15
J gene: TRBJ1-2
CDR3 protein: CASSLTGTGEEGYTF
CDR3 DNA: TGTGCCAGCAGCTTAACCGGGACAGGGGAGGAAGGCTACACCTTC

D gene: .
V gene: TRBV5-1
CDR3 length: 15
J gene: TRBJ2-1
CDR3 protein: CASSLEGGSYNEQFF
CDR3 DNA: TGCGCCAGCAGCTTGGAGGGGGGGTCCTACAATGAGCAGTTCTTC

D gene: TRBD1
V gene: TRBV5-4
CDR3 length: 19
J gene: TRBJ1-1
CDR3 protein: CASSLEWDRGLHTNTEAFF
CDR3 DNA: TGTGCCAGCAGCTTGGAATGGGACAGGGGGCTACATACGAACACTGAAGCTTTCTTT

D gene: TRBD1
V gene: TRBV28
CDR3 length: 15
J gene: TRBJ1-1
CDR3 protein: CASSLREGAYTEAFF
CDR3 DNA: TGTGCCAGCAGTCTGCGAGAGGGGGCCTATACTGAAGCTTTCTTT

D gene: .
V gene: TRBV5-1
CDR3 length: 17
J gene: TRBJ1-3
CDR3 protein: CASSLSKQEISGNTIYF
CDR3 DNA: TGCGCCAGCAGCTTGTCAAAGCAAGAAATCTCTGGAAACACCATATATTTT

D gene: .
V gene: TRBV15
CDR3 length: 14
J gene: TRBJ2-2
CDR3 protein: CATSRGQNTGELFF
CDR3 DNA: TGTGCCACCAGCAGAGGGCAGAACACCGGGGAGCTGTTTTTT

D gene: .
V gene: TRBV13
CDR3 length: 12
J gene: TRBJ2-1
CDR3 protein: CACNRSPNEQFF
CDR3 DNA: TGTGCCTGTAATAGGAGCCCCAATGAGCAGTTCTTC

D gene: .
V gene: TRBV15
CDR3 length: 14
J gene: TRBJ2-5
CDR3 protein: CATSRLAPQETQYF
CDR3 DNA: TGTGCCACCAGCAGGTTGGCACCACAAGAGACCCAGTACTTC

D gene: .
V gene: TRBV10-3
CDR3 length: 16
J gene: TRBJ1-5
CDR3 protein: CAISGQAGGSNQPQHF
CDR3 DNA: TGTGCCATCAGCGGGCAAGCGGGAGGTAGCAATCAGCCCCAGCATTTT

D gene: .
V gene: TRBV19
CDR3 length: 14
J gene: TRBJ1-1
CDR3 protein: CASTHSRGGTEAFF
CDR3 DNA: TGTGCCAGTACCCACTCGCGGGGTGGGACTGAAGCTTTCTTT

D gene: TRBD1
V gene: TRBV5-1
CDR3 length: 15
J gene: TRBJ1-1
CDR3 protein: CASSPGQGMGTEAFF
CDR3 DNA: TGCGCCAGCAGCCCGGGACAGGGGATGGGCACTGAAGCTTTCTTT

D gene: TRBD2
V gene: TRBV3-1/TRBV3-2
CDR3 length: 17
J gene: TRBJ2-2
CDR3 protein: CASSQSGRKRNTGELFF
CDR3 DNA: TGTGCCAGCAGCCAAAGCGGGAGAAAGAGGAACACCGGGGAGCTGTTTTTT

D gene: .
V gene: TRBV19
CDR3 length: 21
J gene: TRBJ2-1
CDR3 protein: CASSLGGYGDSRTNIYNEQFF
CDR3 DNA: TGTGCCAGTAGTTTGGGGGGCTATGGGGACAGCCGAACGAATATCTACAATGAGCAGTTCTTC

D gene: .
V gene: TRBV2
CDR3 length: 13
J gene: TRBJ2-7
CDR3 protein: CASSERRGYEQYF
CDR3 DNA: TGTGCCAGCAGTGAAAGAAGGGGTTACGAGCAGTACTTC

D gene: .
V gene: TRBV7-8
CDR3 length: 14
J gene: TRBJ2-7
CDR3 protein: CASSLDGISYEQYF
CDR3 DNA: TGTGCCAGCAGCTTAGACGGGATTTCCTACGAGCAGTACTTC

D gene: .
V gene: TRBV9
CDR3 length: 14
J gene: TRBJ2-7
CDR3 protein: CASSVESGYYEQYF
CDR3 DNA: TGTGCCAGCAGCGTAGAAAGCGGCTACTACGAGCAGTACTTC

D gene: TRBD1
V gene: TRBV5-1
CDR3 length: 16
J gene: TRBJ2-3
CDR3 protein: CASSSDWDSFTDTQYF
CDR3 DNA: TGCGCCAGCAGCTCCGATTGGGACAGCTTCACAGATACGCAGTATTTT

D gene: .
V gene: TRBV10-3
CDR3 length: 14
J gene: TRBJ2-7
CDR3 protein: CAISPREGGDEQYF
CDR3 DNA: TGTGCCATCAGCCCCAGGGAGGGGGGCGACGAGCAGTACTTC

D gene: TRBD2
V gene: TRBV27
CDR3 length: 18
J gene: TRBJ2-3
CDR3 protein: CASSLDRAGTSGTDTQYF
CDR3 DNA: TGTGCCAGCAGTTTAGACCGGGCGGGGACTAGCGGCACAGATACGCAGTATTTT

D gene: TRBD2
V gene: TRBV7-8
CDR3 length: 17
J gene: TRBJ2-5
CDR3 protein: CASSLSPASGGQETQYF
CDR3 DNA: TGTGCCAGCAGCTTAAGCCCCGCTAGCGGGGGGCAAGAGACCCAGTACTTC

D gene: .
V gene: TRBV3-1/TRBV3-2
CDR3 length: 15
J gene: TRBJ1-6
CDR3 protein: CASSQDPVYNSPLHF
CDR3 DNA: TGTGCCAGCAGCCAAGATCCAGTTTATAATTCACCCCTCCACTTT